This TCR beta chain is drawn from a study of identical twins. TCRdb fed the 5' RACE reads into MiXCR, producing one record per CDR3 protein. In the table there are 400,000 or so distinct CDR3 sequences, around 9% of which are singletons. This clonotype came up many times. V dropped 6 bases and J dropped 5; count of bases not matched to a gene: 7. The germline V gene encodes CDR1 MDHEN and CDR2 SYDVKM. This CDR3 has 13 amino acids. The V call is TRBV28, the J call TRBJ2-7; TRBD1 matches at 7 bases. The receptor comes from a woman aged 45-59 years in good health. Specimen: naive T cells sorted from blood. CDR3 residues: CASRFDRVDEQYF. CDR3 in DNA: TGTGCCAGCAGATTCGACAGGGTTGACGAGCAGTACTTC.